Below, 28 T cell receptor beta chains from the same sample are listed, as sequenced in a study of cytomegalovirus exposure and HLA in healthy donors (TCRdb year 2017). Library preparation used the immunoSEQ multiplex PCR assay. For the multiplex PCR, a mixture combining 60 forward primers for TCR Vbeta segments and 13 reverse primers for TCR Jbeta segments was used. In its TCRdb copy, this immuneACCESS table keeps in-frame sequences only and misses some clones. Where compared with another copy, unresolved V genes explain less than half of these, and the others have no known cause. Within this sample are roughly 130,000 clones, with more than 80% of them counted one time only. The top ten hold 2% to 3% of the sample. Input material: PBMCs. The receptor set was obtained from a man aged 25-40 years in good health and CMV-seronegative.

This chain links TRBV7-9 with TRBJ1-3; possible D gene TRBD1, 6 bases. The CDR3 spans 15 residues. The V gene's germline CDR1 is SEHNR and CDR2 FQNEAQ (reference sequence). Trimming took off 3 bases at V and 1 base at J, with 10 bases between the two ends. The CDR3 bases are TGTGCCAGCAGCTTCCTCAGGGGATCTGGAAACACCATATATTTT. Amino acids: CASSFLRGSGNTIYF.

For this clone: One end of the junction is discordant with germline, which a read error may explain. This sequence joins TRBV27 and TRBJ1-5, with D possibly being TRBD1 (6 bases). CDR1 MNHEY and CDR2 SMNVEV come from the germline V gene (reference sequence). The CDR3 runs 14 residues. Here the CDR3 DNA reads TGTGCCAGCAGTTTACGTGGGGGCAATCAGCCCCAGAATTTT. This encodes CASSLRGGNQPQNF.

The V gene is TRBV2, the J gene TRBJ2-1; D gene unclear. CDR3 length equals 16 residues. Trimming took off 5 bases at V and 4 bases at J, with 18 bases between the two ends. Germline assignment: CDR1 SNHLY and CDR2 FYNNEI. CDR3 sequence reads: CASSPRGAIKYNEQFF. The CDR3, as DNA: TGTGCCAGCAGTCCCCGAGGAGCGATAAAATACAATGAGCAGTTCTTC.

J is TRBJ1-3 and V is TRBV30, with a weak D call TRBD1 (5 bases). The CDR3 covers 15 residues. Germline assignment: CDR1 GTSNPN and CDR2 SVGIG (reference sequence). V lost 8 bases to trimming and J lost 0 bases, with 17 bases between them. The CDR3 spells CAMEGLGNSGNTIYF. DNA for the CDR3: TGTGCCATGGAGGGGTTGGGGAACTCTGGAAACACCATATATTTT.

J is TRBJ2-5 and V is TRBV5-1; a weak D match, TRBD1 (5 bases). The CDR3 contains 14 residues. V was trimmed by 0 bases and J by 7 bases, leaving 13 bases between them. CDR1 and CDR2 from the germline V gene are SGHRS and YFSETQ. The CDR3 sequence: CASSLAGIKSTQYF. The CDR3 nucleotides read TGCGCCAGCAGCTTGGCAGGGATCAAGTCGACCCAGTACTTC.

The CDR3 sequence is CASSTGTRYGYTF. The CDR3 DNA reads as TGTGCCAGCAGCACGGGGACACGCTATGGCTACACCTTC. This chain joins TRBV5-4 and TRBJ1-2; weak D call: TRBD1 (6 bases). The V end lost 4 bases, the J end lost 4 bases, and 11 bases lay between the germline ends. Germline V gene sequence: CDR1 SGHNT, CDR2 YYREEE (reference sequence). The CDR3 contains 13 residues.

Concerning this clone itself: This may stem from a read error, because a much larger clone lies one nucleotide away. The chain couples TRBV11-2 to TRBJ1-1; perhaps TRBD1 as D (5 bases). Trimming pared 0 bases from V and 4 bases from J, leaving 9 bases between. The germline gives CDR1 SGHAT, CDR2 FQNNGV. This CDR3 is built from 14 residues. The CDR3: CASSLEGVGTEAFF. CDR3 in DNA: TGTGCCAGCAGCTTAGAAGGGGTGGGCACTGAAGCTTTCTTT. The whole variable domain, remainder taken from reference TRBV11-2 and TRBJ1-1, is EAGVAQSPRYKIIEKRQSVAFWCNPISGHATLYWYQQILGQGPKLLIQFQNNGVVDDSQLPKDRFSAERLKGVDSTLKIQPAKLEDSAVYLCASSLEGVGTEAFFGQGTRLTVV.

CDR3: CASSLANRINEQFF. The CDR3 bases are TGTGCCAGCAGCTTAGCCAACAGGATCAATGAGCAGTTCTTC. The chain is built from TRBV11-2 and TRBJ2-1; a possible D gene is TRBD1 (5 bases). V was cut by 1 base and J by 6 bases, with 10 bases left in between. The length of the CDR3 is 14 residues. Germline V CDR1 and CDR2: SGHAT, FQNNGV.

The chain uses TRBV2 and TRBJ1-1; 7 bases line up with TRBD1. V was pared by 6 bases and J by 7 bases, with 5 bases of the junction left unmatched. Germline V CDR1 and CDR2: SNHLY, FYNNEI. This CDR3 contains 12 residues. The CDR3 region has the DNA TGTGCCAGCAGCGCGGGACAGCTTGAAGCTTTCTTT. It yields the protein CASSAGQLEAFF.

V gene TRBV18 combines with J gene TRBJ2-1; D is possibly TRBD2 (6 bases). Germline CDR1 KGHSH, CDR2 LQKENI. The length of the CDR3 is 14 residues. Trimming took off 6 bases at V and 6 bases at J, with 15 bases between the two ends. CDR3 in amino acids: CASSSGRDGNEQFF. The CDR3 DNA follows: TGTGCCAGCTCCTCAGGGCGGGACGGCAATGAGCAGTTCTTC. The whole variable domain, filled in from reference TRBV18 and TRBJ2-1, reads NAGVMQNPRHLVRRRGQEARLRCSPMKGHSHVYWYRQLPEEGLKFMVYLQKENIIDESGMPKERFSAEFPKEGPSILRIQQVVRGDSAAYFCASSSGRDGNEQFFGPGTRLTVL.

The CDR3 loop is CASSQDLRSSYNEQFF. CDR3 nucleotide sequence: TGCGCCAGCAGCCAAGATCTGAGGAGCTCCTACAATGAGCAGTTCTTC. The gene calls are TRBV4-3 and TRBJ2-1; no firm D call. Looked up from germline, CDR1 is LGHNA and CDR2 is YSLEER. The ends were cut back, 0 bases at V and 0 bases at J, with 9 bases in the middle. This CDR3 region has 16 residues.

The chain joins TRBV30 to TRBJ1-2; TRBD1 matches 7 bases. There are 12 residues in the CDR3. V lost 4 bases to trimming and J lost 5 bases; unmatched junction nucleotides: 4. The germline V gene has CDR1 GTSNPN and CDR2 SVGIG (reference sequence). CDR3 sequence: CAWNPGQYGYTF. DNA of the CDR3: TGTGCCTGGAATCCGGGACAGTATGGCTACACCTTC.

The rearrangement links TRBV11-2 to TRBJ2-3; 7 bases match TRBD2. This CDR3 region has 16 residues. CDR1 SGHAT and CDR2 FQNNGV come from the germline V gene. V trimming: 1 base; J trimming: 2 bases; junction bases outside the gene matches: 6. DNA for the CDR3: TGTGCCAGCAGCTTAGGCAGTGGGACTAACACAGATACGCAGTATTTT. It specifies CASSLGSGTNTDTQYF.

The V and J genes are TRBV5-4 and TRBJ2-1; weak D call: TRBD1 (5 bases). The germline V gene has CDR1 SGHNT and CDR2 YYREEE (reference sequence). V dropped 4 bases and J dropped 0 bases, with 8 bases sitting between them. This CDR3 is built from 14 residues. Written as DNA, the CDR3 is TGTGCCAGCAGCCGGACAAGCTCCTACAATGAGCAGTTCTTC. Amino acids: CASSRTSSYNEQFF.

The chain is built from TRBV30 and TRBJ2-3; 9 bases line up with TRBD1. Germline CDR1 is GTSNPN and CDR2 is SVGIG (reference sequence). This CDR3 region has 15 residues. Trimming took 0 bases from V and 4 from J; bases not matched to a gene: 5. In nucleotides, the CDR3 is TGTGCCTGGAGTGTACTTACAGGGGGCCCAGATACGCAGTATTTT. Its translation: CAWSVLTGGPDTQYF.

This chain joins TRBV27 and TRBJ2-2; 8 bases agree with TRBD2. The CDR3 sequence is 13 residues long. Looked up from germline, CDR1 is MNHEY and CDR2 is SMNVEV (reference sequence). V was clipped by 5 bases and J by 4 bases; unmatched bases: 0. CDR3 in DNA: TGTGCCAGCAGTCTAGCGGGCACCGGGGAGCTGTTTTTT. Its translation: CASSLAGTGELFF.

The chain employs TRBV7-6 and TRBJ2-5; a possible D gene is TRBD1 (6 bases). Germline CDR1 reads SGHVS; CDR2 reads FNYEAQ. CDR3 length: 14 amino acids. V was trimmed by 1 base and J by 11 bases, leaving 17 bases between them. The CDR3 reads CASSLGGRGSAQYF. In DNA, the CDR3 is TGTGCCAGCAGCTTAGGGGGCAGGGGATCGGCACAGTACTTC.

Only one count was recorded for this clone. The chain links TRBV7-6 to TRBJ1-3; perhaps TRBD1 as D (6 bases). The germline gives CDR1 SGHVS, CDR2 FNYEAQ. Trimming shortened V by 5 bases and J by 1 base, and 18 bases separated the two germline ends. This CDR3 region has 17 residues. DNA of the CDR3: TGTGCCAGCAGCCCAGACAGTGGGGGCTGGTCTGGAAACACCATATATTTT. Translated: CASSPDSGGWSGNTIYF.

The V call is TRBV10-1, the J call TRBJ2-1; D gene uncertain. The CDR3 runs 15 residues. The V gene's germline CDR1 is WNHNN and CDR2 SYGVQD (reference sequence). Between the trimmed V and J ends, which lost 7 bases and 3 bases, there was a span of 16 bases. In nucleotides, the CDR3 is TGCGCCAGCAAAATGGTTCAGGTCTACTACAATGAGCAGTTCTTC. It codes for CASKMVQVYYNEQFF.

The chain joins TRBV6-4 to TRBJ2-1; the match to TRBD2 covers 9 bases. Germline V lookup: CDR1 MRHNA, CDR2 SNTAGT. The CDR3 extends over 15 amino acids. The trim removed 0 bases at V and 9 bases at J, leaving 6 bases unmatched. The CDR3 reads CASSDSAGGPGEQFF. CDR3 coding DNA: TGTGCCAGCAGTGACTCGGCGGGAGGGCCGGGTGAGCAGTTCTTC.

V usage is TRBV9 and J usage is TRBJ2-1; tentatively, D is TRBD1 (6 bases). This CDR3 comprises 15 residues. Germline CDR1 reads SGDLS; CDR2 reads YYNGEE. V lost 4 bases and J 0 bases, leaving 11 bases between the germline ends. In nucleotides, the CDR3 is TGTGCCAGCAGCTTCGGACAGAGCTCCTACAATGAGCAGTTCTTC. Translation: CASSFGQSSYNEQFF.

The chain recombines TRBV9 with TRBJ2-2; D is uncertain. The CDR3 runs to 13 residues. The V gene's germline CDR1 is SGDLS and CDR2 YYNGEE. The V and J ends lost 2 bases and 5 bases respectively, with 7 bases between them. The CDR3 DNA sequence: TGTGCCAGCAGCGTCTCTAGGACCGGGGAGCTGTTTTTT. As protein: CASSVSRTGELFF.

This chain joins TRBV5-4 and TRBJ2-5, with 8 bases fitting TRBD1. The trim removed 4 bases at V and 4 bases at J, leaving 6 bases unmatched. The CDR3 is 14 residues long. Germline V gene sequence: CDR1 SGHNT, CDR2 YYREEE (reference sequence). The CDR3 spells CASSTGQGLETQYF. CDR3 DNA sequence: TGTGCCAGCAGCACCGGACAGGGCTTAGAGACCCAGTACTTC.

The genes are TRBV2 and TRBJ1-5, with D tentatively TRBD1 (5 bases). Trimming shortened V by 2 bases and J by 4 bases, and 12 bases separated the two germline ends. Germline CDR1 and CDR2: SNHLY and FYNNEI. This CDR3 contains 15 residues. CDR3 DNA sequence: TGTGCCAGCAGTGAATCGACCCCAGGGAATCAGCCCCAGCATTTT. Translation gives CASSESTPGNQPQHF.

The CDR3 DNA reads as TGTGCCACCAGCAGAGAAACAGGAGATAACACTGAAGCTTTCTTT. Amino acids: CATSRETGDNTEAFF. The chain joins TRBV15 to TRBJ1-1; D may be TRBD1 (5 bases). The CDR3 has 15 amino acids. Trimming removed 0 bases at V and 2 bases at J, with 10 bases between. The germline V gene has CDR1 LNHNV and CDR2 YYDKDF (reference sequence).

The chain joins TRBV28 to TRBJ1-1; no clear D. CDR3 length: 13 residues. Germline V gives CDR1 MDHEN, CDR2 SYDVKM. Trimming took 4 bases from V and 7 from J, leaving 13 bases between them. The CDR3 spells CASSSAYPVEAFF. The CDR3 region has the DNA TGTGCCAGCAGTTCCGCGTATCCCGTTGAAGCTTTCTTT.

The chain carries TRBV6-5 and TRBJ1-2, with TRBD1 as a possible D gene (5 bases). Deletions cut 6 bases from V and 4 bases from J, with 15 bases between. This CDR3 comprises 14 residues. Germline CDR1 is MNHEY and CDR2 is SVGAGI. CDR3 in amino acids: CASRSAGPIYGYTF. CDR3 DNA sequence: TGTGCCAGCAGATCCGCGGGACCCATCTATGGCTACACCTTC.

V gene TRBV28 combines with J gene TRBJ2-7, with 7 bases matching TRBD2. Germline assignment: CDR1 MDHEN and CDR2 SYDVKM. With 5 bases clipped from V and 3 bases from J, the junction kept 10 bases outside the gene matches. The CDR3 is 15 residues long. CDR3 DNA: TGTGCCAGCAGTCCTCGAGCTAGCGGCTACTACGAGCAGTACTTC. Its translation is CASSPRASGYYEQYF. Full variable domain (outside the CDR3, taken from reference TRBV28 and TRBJ2-7): DVKVTQSSRYLVKRTGEKVFLECVQDMDHENMFWYRQDPGLGLRLIYFSYDVKMKEKGDIPEGYSVSREKKERFSLILESASTNQTSMYLCASSPRASGYYEQYFGPGTRLTVT.